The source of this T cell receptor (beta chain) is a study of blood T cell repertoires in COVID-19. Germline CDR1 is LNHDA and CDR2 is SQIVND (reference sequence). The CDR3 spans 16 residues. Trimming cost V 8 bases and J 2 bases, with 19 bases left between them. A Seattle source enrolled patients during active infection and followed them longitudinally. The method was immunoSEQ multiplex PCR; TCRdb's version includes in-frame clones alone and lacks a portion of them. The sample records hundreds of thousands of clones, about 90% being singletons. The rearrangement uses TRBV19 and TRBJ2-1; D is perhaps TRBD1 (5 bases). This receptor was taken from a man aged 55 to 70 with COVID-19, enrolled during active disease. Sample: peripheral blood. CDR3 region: CASAGVDSSTYNEQFF. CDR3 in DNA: TGTGCCAGTGCTGGGGTTGACAGCTCTACCTACAATGAGCAGTTCTTC.